These 22 T cell receptor beta chains share one sample of origin, sequenced in a study of blood T cell repertoires in COVID-19. The protocol was immunoSEQ multiplex PCR, while the TCRdb copy is restricted to in-frame clones and leaves out a portion. The sample consists of 85,000 to 110,000 clones, about 90% of them appearing once. Input material: peripheral blood. The receptor source for this set is a man aged 50-60 years in a cohort sampled during active COVID-19.

The chain has TRBV29-1 and TRBJ1-6; D is perhaps TRBD1 (5 bases). CDR1 SQVTM and CDR2 ANQGSEA come from the germline V gene. CDR3 length: 11 residues. Deletions cut 6 bases from V and 14 bases from J, with 14 bases between. CDR3 in DNA: TGCAGCGTCGAAACACGGGGGGCCCTCCACTTT. This translates into CSVETRGALHF.

This clone was seen just once. The V gene is TRBV19, the J gene TRBJ2-1, with unresolved D. CDR3 length equals 12 residues. The V end was cut by 5 bases, the J end by 9 bases, with 11 bases between. Germline V CDR1 and CDR2: LNHDA, SQIVND (reference sequence). The CDR3 DNA reads as TGTGCCAGTAGTGACTCCCTGGGTGAGCAGTTCTTC. As protein: CASSDSLGEQFF.

The V call is TRBV15, the J call TRBJ2-5, with TRBD2 matching 7 bases. Germline V gives CDR1 LNHNV, CDR2 YYDKDF (reference sequence). This CDR3 comprises 14 residues. Trimming at V came to 0 bases and at J to 4 bases, leaving 2 bases not matched to a gene. CDR3 in DNA: TGTGCCACCAGCAGAGATTGGGGGGGAGAGACCCAGTACTTC. Protein product: CATSRDWGGETQYF.

This rearrangement joins TRBV6-5 to TRBJ2-2; perhaps TRBD2 as D (5 bases). V was cut by 6 bases and J by 6 bases, with 17 bases left in between. The germline V gene has CDR1 MNHEY and CDR2 SVGAGI. The CDR3 runs 15 residues. This chain's CDR3 is CASSPEGGRPGELFF. CDR3 nucleotides: TGTGCCAGCAGCCCCGAGGGTGGTAGGCCCGGGGAGCTGTTTTTT.

This chain joins TRBV20-1 and TRBJ2-2; unclear D gene. The germline V and J ends were trimmed by 3 bases and 5 bases, with 10 bases remaining between them. This CDR3 is 13 amino acids long. From germline, CDR1 is DFQATT and CDR2 SNEGSKA (reference sequence). CDR3 DNA: TGCAGTGCTAGTCCCCGGAGAACCGGGGAGCTGTTTTTT. Translation: CSASPRRTGELFF.

The chain has TRBV7-2 and TRBJ1-1; no clear D. Between the trimmed V and J ends, which lost 2 bases and 4 bases, there was a span of 14 bases. Per the germline V gene, CDR1 is SGHTA and CDR2 is FQGNSA. This CDR3 region has 15 residues. CDR3 loop: CASSLKGGGGTEAFF. The DNA for the CDR3 is TGTGCCAGCAGCTTAAAGGGCGGAGGCGGCACTGAAGCTTTCTTT.

This clone was recorded once. The V and J genes are TRBV6-5 and TRBJ1-4, with 8 bases lining up with TRBD1. V dropped 6 bases and J dropped 6; count of bases not matched to a gene: 9. The CDR3 consists of 15 residues. Germline-derived CDR1 and CDR2 are MNHEY and SVGAGI. Here the CDR3 reads CASSPGQGAYEKLFF. The CDR3 DNA is TGTGCCAGCAGCCCCGGGCAGGGGGCTTATGAAAAACTGTTTTTT.

This chain connects TRBV24-1 to TRBJ2-5; 8 nucleotides align to TRBD2. The germline CDR1 and CDR2 sequences are KGHDR and SFDVKD. Trimming at V came to 5 bases and at J to 4 bases, leaving 11 bases not matched to a gene. CDR3 length: 16 residues. The CDR3 here is CATSGGSGAPGETQYF. In DNA form, the CDR3 reads TGTGCCACCAGTGGAGGTAGCGGGGCCCCGGGAGAGACCCAGTACTTC.

The V and J genes are TRBV5-1 and TRBJ2-1, with 12 bases identical to TRBD2. Germline CDR1 SGHRS, CDR2 YFSETQ. V lost 0 bases, J lost 8 bases, and 3 bases stayed unmatched. CDR3 length: 15 residues. CDR3 sequence reads: CASSLGLAGVDEQFF. The CDR3 nucleotides read TGCGCCAGCAGCTTGGGACTAGCGGGGGTCGATGAGCAGTTCTTC.

V is TRBV10-2 and J is TRBJ2-7; D not resolved. V was trimmed by 8 bases and J by 3 bases, leaving 8 bases between them. CDR1 and CDR2 from the germline V gene are WSHSY and SAAADI. The CDR3 extends over 11 amino acids. CDR3 sequence (DNA): TGCGCCAGCCCGGGTCACTACGAGCAGTACGTC. Protein sequence: CASPGHYEQYV.

This chain links TRBV19 with TRBJ2-5; TRBD1 agrees at 8 bases. The germline CDR1 and CDR2 sequences are LNHDA and SQIVND (reference sequence). The V and J ends lost 3 bases and 2 bases, in that order; junction bases with no gene match: 5. There are 15 residues in the CDR3. The CDR3: CASSIGTGIQETQYF. The CDR3 nucleotides are TGTGCCAGTAGTATCGGGACAGGAATACAAGAGACCCAGTACTTC. Full variable domain (missing parts from reference TRBV19 and TRBJ2-5): DGGITQSPKYLFRKEGQNVTLSCEQNLNHDAMYWYRQDPGQGLRLIYYSQIVNDFQKGDIAEGYSVSREKKESFPLTVTSAQKNPTAFYLCASSIGTGIQETQYFGPGTRLLVL.

The J gene is TRBJ1-5, the V gene TRBV4-2; 12 bases line up with TRBD1. CDR3 length: 18 residues. J gave up 2 bases and V 0 bases, and 5 bases lay outside the gene matches. Per the germline V gene, CDR1 is LGHNA and CDR2 is YNFKEQ. The CDR3 sequence is CASSQDRDRGRGNQPQHF. As DNA, the CDR3 is TGTGCCAGCAGCCAAGATCGGGACAGGGGGCGAGGCAATCAGCCCCAGCATTTT.

V is TRBV7-8 and J is TRBJ2-1, with D possibly matching TRBD2 (5 bases). The CDR3 loop spans 15 amino acids. Germline loops: CDR1 SGHVS, CDR2 FQNEAQ. The V end was cut by 7 bases, the J end by 0 bases, with 13 bases between. CDR3 sequence: CASTFEGSSYNEQFF. CDR3 coding DNA: TGTGCCAGCACCTTTGAGGGCTCCTCCTACAATGAGCAGTTCTTC.

The chain carries TRBV7-3 and TRBJ2-1; 7 bases align to TRBD2. Germline V lookup: CDR1 SGHTA, CDR2 FQGTGA. Trimming cost V 5 bases and J 10 bases; bases outside gene matches: 11. CDR3 length: 14 residues. CDR3 amino acids: CASSAGPGGEEQFF. In nucleotides, the CDR3 is TGTGCCAGCAGCGCGGGACCGGGGGGAGAGGAGCAGTTCTTC.

The chain uses TRBV12-5 and TRBJ1-1; 7 positions agree with TRBD1. After removal of 7 bases from V and 3 bases from J, the junction contained 8 bases not matched to a gene. Germline lookup yields CDR1 LGHNT and CDR2 FRNRAP. The CDR3 sequence is 14 residues long. DNA of the CDR3: TGTGCTAGTGCCTCAGGGACAGCTTACACTGAAGCTTTCTTT. As protein: CASASGTAYTEAFF.

The rearrangement joins TRBV7-3 to TRBJ1-1; D perhaps matches TRBD1 (5 bases). V lost 5 bases and J lost 0, with 13 bases in between. Germline V gene data show CDR1 as SGHTA and CDR2 as FQGTGA. The length of the CDR3 is 15 residues. As DNA, the CDR3 is TGTGCCAGCAGCCCCCAAGGGGCGGTGAACACTGAAGCTTTCTTT. Translation: CASSPQGAVNTEAFF.

This rearrangement joins TRBV7-2 to TRBJ2-3; TRBD2 matches at 7 bases. Trimming removed 0 bases from V and 2 bases from J; junction bases left unmatched: 2. The CDR3 covers 15 residues. Per the germline V gene, CDR1 is SGHTA and CDR2 is FQGNSA. The CDR3 reads CASSLAGRDTDTQYF. DNA for the CDR3: TGTGCCAGCAGCTTAGCAGGGAGGGACACAGATACGCAGTATTTT.

The rearrangement uses TRBV15 and TRBJ1-1; maybe TRBD1 (5 bases). The length of the CDR3 is 14 residues. The germline V gene encodes CDR1 LNHNV and CDR2 YYDKDF (reference sequence). V was clipped by 3 bases and J by 1 base, with 9 bases between them. The CDR3, as DNA: TGTGCCACCAGCAGGGGGCGAGGGAACACTGAAGCTTTCTTT. It yields the protein CATSRGRGNTEAFF. The variable domain in full, completed from reference TRBV15 and TRBJ1-1, reads DAMVIQNPRYQVTQFGKPVTLSCSQTLNHNVMYWYQQKSSQAPKLLFHYYDKDFNNEADTPDNFQSRRPNTSFCFLDIRSPGLGDTAMYLCATSRGRGNTEAFFGQGTRLTVV.

The chain links TRBV4-1 to TRBJ2-1; D uncertain. V lost 1 base and J lost 4, with 11 bases in between. The CDR3 runs 15 residues. Per germline, CDR1 MGHRA and CDR2 YSYEKL. The CDR3 DNA sequence: TGCGCCAGCAGCCAAGTTAATAATCCGTACAATGAGCAGTTCTTC. It codes for CASSQVNNPYNEQFF.

This clone was picked up many times. V usage is TRBV5-4 and J usage is TRBJ1-1; maybe TRBD1 (5 bases). V lost 4 bases to trimming and J lost 0 bases, with 19 bases between them. Looked up from germline, CDR1 is SGHNT and CDR2 is YYREEE (reference sequence). This CDR3 is built from 17 residues. Written as DNA, the CDR3 is TGTGCCAGCAGCCTCGACAGCCCCTGGGAGGTGAACACTGAAGCTTTCTTT. Translation: CASSLDSPWEVNTEAFF.

The CDR3 is CASSTTWGVNEKLFF. CDR3 sequence (DNA): TGTGCCAGTAGTACGACGTGGGGGGTTAATGAAAAACTGTTTTTT. The rearrangement links TRBV19 to TRBJ1-4; the D gene is possibly TRBD1 (5 bases). The CDR3 is 15 amino acids. CDR1 is LNHDA and CDR2 is SQIVND in the germline V gene (reference sequence). V lost 4 bases to trimming and J lost 4 bases, with 13 bases between them. The complete variable domain, with remaining parts taken from reference TRBV19 and TRBJ1-4, reads DGGITQSPKYLFRKEGQNVTLSCEQNLNHDAMYWYRQDPGQGLRLIYYSQIVNDFQKGDIAEGYSVSREKKESFPLTVTSAQKNPTAFYLCASSTTWGVNEKLFFGSGTQLSVL.

The chain combines TRBV11-2 with TRBJ1-2, with TRBD1 as a possible D gene (5 bases). V lost 2 bases and J lost 3, with 25 bases in between. Germline CDR1 and CDR2: SGHAT and FQNNGV. There are 19 residues in the CDR3. CDR3 amino acids: CASSLWSAQATGIYYGYTF. The CDR3 DNA sequence: TGTGCCAGCAGCTTATGGTCGGCGCAGGCAACAGGCATTTACTATGGCTACACCTTC.